The TCR beta chain described here comes from a study of T cell repertoires in cytomegalovirus infection. This clonotype occurred many times. Trimming removed 3 bases from V and 3 bases from J, with 8 bases in between. From germline, CDR1 is DFQATT and CDR2 SNEGSKA (reference sequence). This CDR3 spans 13 amino acids. Using its own MiXCR run on the reads, TCRdb lists one record per CDR3 protein. Of roughly 250,000 distinct CDR3 sequences listed, approximately 24% are singletons. Sample: CD8+ T cells from PBMCs. V gene TRBV20-1 combines with J gene TRBJ2-2; D perhaps matches TRBD1 (5 bases). This clonotype was obtained from a human donor in good health (CMV status not recorded). Some clones in this sample may be carry-over from other donors' samples. CDR3 loop: CSASWGDTGELFF. CDR3 bases: TGCAGTGCTAGCTGGGGCGACACCGGGGAGCTGTTTTTT.